This TCR beta chain was sequenced for a study of technical replicates of blood from a handful of donors. Libraries were prepared by immunoSEQ multiplex PCR; TCRdb keeps only in-frame clonotypes and omits some of them. The sample carries 68,000 or so clones, under 98% recorded once. V was clipped by 10 bases and J by 3 bases; unmatched bases: 17. The germline V gene has CDR1 SGHTA and CDR2 FQGNSA. This CDR3 has 16 amino acids. This TCR derives from a human donor in good health. Material: T cells isolated from PBMCs. The chain joins TRBV7-2 to TRBJ2-7, with TRBD1 identical over 8 bases. The CDR3 region is CATLPGTGALYYEQYF. The CDR3 DNA reads as TGTGCCACCCTTCCCGGGACAGGTGCCCTGTACTACGAGCAGTACTTC. Complete variable domain (other parts from reference TRBV7-2 and TRBJ2-7): GAGVSQSPSNKVTEKGKDVELRCDPISGHTALYWYRQSLGQGLEFLIYFQGNSAPDKSGLPSDRFSAERTGGSVSTLTIQRTQQEDSAVYLCATLPGTGALYYEQYFGPGTRLTVT.